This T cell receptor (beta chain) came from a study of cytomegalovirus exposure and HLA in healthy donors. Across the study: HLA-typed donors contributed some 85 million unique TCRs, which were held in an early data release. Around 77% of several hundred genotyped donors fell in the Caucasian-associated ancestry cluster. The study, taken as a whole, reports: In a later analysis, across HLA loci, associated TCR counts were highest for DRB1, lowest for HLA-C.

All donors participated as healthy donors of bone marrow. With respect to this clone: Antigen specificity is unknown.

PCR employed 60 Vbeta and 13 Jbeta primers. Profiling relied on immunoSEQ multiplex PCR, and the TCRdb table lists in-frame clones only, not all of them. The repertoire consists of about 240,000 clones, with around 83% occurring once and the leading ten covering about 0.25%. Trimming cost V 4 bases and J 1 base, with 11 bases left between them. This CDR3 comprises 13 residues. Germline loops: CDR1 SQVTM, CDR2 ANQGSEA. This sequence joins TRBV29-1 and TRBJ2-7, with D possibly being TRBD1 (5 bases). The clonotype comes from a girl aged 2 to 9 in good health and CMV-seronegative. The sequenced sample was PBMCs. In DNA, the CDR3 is TGCAGCGTTGTAGTCCCAGGGTCCTACGAGCAGTACTTC. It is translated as CSVVVPGSYEQYF.